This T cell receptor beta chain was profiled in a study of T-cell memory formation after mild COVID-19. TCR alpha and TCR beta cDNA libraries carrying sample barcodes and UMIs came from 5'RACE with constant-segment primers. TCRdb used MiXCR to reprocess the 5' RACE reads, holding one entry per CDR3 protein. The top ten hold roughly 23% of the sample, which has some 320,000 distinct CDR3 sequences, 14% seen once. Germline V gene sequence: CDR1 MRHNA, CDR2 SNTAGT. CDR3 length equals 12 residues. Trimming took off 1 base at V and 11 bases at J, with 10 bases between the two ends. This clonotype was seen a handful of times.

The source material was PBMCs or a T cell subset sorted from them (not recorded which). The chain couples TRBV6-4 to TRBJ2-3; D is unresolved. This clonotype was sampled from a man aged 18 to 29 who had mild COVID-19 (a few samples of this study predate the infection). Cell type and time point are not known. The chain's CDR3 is CASSDFSSKQYF. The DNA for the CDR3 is TGTGCCAGCAGTGACTTCAGCAGCAAGCAGTATTTT.